This T cell receptor beta chain was profiled in a study of blood T cell repertoires in COVID-19. Original processing methods: Estimation of nucleated cell counts relied on the amplification of reference gene primers. Sequencing used immunoSEQ multiplex PCR; TCRdb keeps in-frame clones, though not all of them. V and J calls and clone size follow that table, whereas D and trimming were derived from the DNA. The sample contains about 190,000 clones, about 83% of which appear only once. Sequences were obtained from PBMCs or T cells enriched from blood (not recorded which). The sequence was collected from a man aged 35 to 55 with acute COVID-19.

The CDR3 nucleotides read TGTGCTAGTGGTTTGAGAAGCGGGGTCTCCTACAATGAGCAGTTCTTC. It translates to CASGLRSGVSYNEQFF. The chain uses TRBV12-5 and TRBJ2-1; TRBD2 matches at 7 bases. Germline CDR1 LGHNT, CDR2 FRNRAP. V shed 2 bases and J 0 bases; nucleotides not matched to a gene: 4. CDR3 length: 16 residues.